The rows below give T cell receptor beta chains drawn from one sample of a study of tumor and adjacent non-tumor tissue in lung cancer. TCRdb redid the calling of the multiplex PCR reads with MiXCR, one entry per CDR3 protein. The sample has about 75,000 distinct CDR3 sequences; approximately 68% are singletons. Sequencing input: distant non-tumor lung tissue. The receptor set was obtained from a woman aged 45-65 years with non-small cell lung cancer. Each CDR3 is given with its conserved first and last residue. Each record gives: V gene, clone size, J gene, D gene, CDR3 protein, CDR3 DNA. A D gene is named only where the DNA matches it firmly. Rows may omit the clone size; those that give it use once, few, many or a size class.

V: TRBV10-3
size: once
J: TRBJ2-3
D: NA
CDR3: CAISDYYPDTLYF
DNA: TGTGCCATCAGTGACTATTACCCCGATACGCTGTATTTT

V: TRBV20-1
size: NA
J: TRBJ2-1
D: NA
CDR3: CNARNRQVLVNEQFF
DNA: TGCAATGCTAGAAATCGGCAGGTTTTGGTCAATGAGCAGTTCTTC

V: TRBV11-2
size: NA
J: TRBJ2-7
D: NA
CDR3: CASSSGTCRTYEQYF
DNA: TGTGCCAGCAGCTCGGGCACATGCCGGACTTACGAGCAGTACTTC

V: TRBV28
size: many
J: TRBJ2-7
D: TRBD2
CDR3: CASQSLAGATYEQYF
DNA: TGTGCCAGCCAAAGCCTAGCGGGAGCGACCTACGAGCAGTACTTC

V: TRBV20-1
size: few
J: TRBJ1-5
D: TRBD1
CDR3: CSARRTGVGSNQPQHF
DNA: TGCAGTGCTAGAAGGACAGGAGTCGGGAGTAATCAGCCCCAGCATTTT

V: TRBV5-1
size: NA
J: TRBJ2-1
D: NA
CDR3: CASSFLGLGQYNGQFF
DNA: TGCGCCAGCAGCTTCTTAGGGCTCGGACAGTACAATGGGCAGTTCTTC

V: TRBV12-3/TRBV12-4
size: many
J: TRBJ2-2
D: NA
CDR3: CASGTRPASGELFF
DNA: TGTGCCAGCGGTACTCGACCGGCTAGCGGGGAGCTGTTTTTT

V: TRBV6-5
size: NA
J: TRBJ2-2
D: TRBD2
CDR3: CANGSGRNTGELLF
DNA: TGTGCCAACGGTAGCGGGAGGAACACCGGGGAGCTGCTTTTT

V: TRBV20-1
size: NA
J: TRBJ2-7
D: TRBD1
CDR3: CSASTGGSEHYF
DNA: TGCAGTGCCTCGACAGGGGGCAGCGAGCACTACTTC

V: TRBV20-1
size: NA
J: TRBJ2-7
D: NA
CDR3: CSARVYWPDKQYF
DNA: TGCAGTGCTAGAGTTTACTGGCCCGACAAGCAGTACTTC

V: TRBV11-3
size: NA
J: TRBJ2-7
D: NA
CDR3: CSSSLGDCEQYF
DNA: TGTAGCAGCAGCTTAGGGGACTGCGAGCAGTACTTC

V: TRBV11-2
size: NA
J: TRBJ2-2
D: NA
CDR3: CASSSTAYRGMNTRELFF
DNA: TGTGCCAGCAGCTCCACCGCATATAGGGGAATGAACACCAGGGAGCTGTTTTTT

V: TRBV6-6
size: few
J: TRBJ2-3
D: TRBD1
CDR3: CASILDRADTRYF
DNA: TGTGCCAGCATCCTAGACAGGGCCGATACGCGGTATTTT

V: TRBV11-2
size: few
J: TRBJ2-7
D: NA
CDR3: CVIRTSSPYEQYF
DNA: TGTGTCATTAGGACTTCCAGTCCCTACGAGCAGTACTTC

V: TRBV11-1
size: NA
J: TRBJ1-1
D: NA
CDR3: CTSRLKELNTEAFF
DNA: TGTACCAGCAGATTAAAAGAGTTGAACACTGAAGCTTTCTTT

V: TRBV11-2
size: NA
J: TRBJ2-7
D: TRBD2
CDR3: CASSIVLSGSGNSYEPYF
DNA: TGTGCCAGCAGCATAGTTCTTAGCGGGAGCGGGAACTCCTACGAGCCGTACTTC

V: TRBV10-3
size: NA
J: TRBJ2-2
D: NA
CDR3: CAISETPGRTNTGEVFF
DNA: TGTGCCATCAGTGAAACCCCGGGCAGAACGAACACCGGGGAGGTGTTCTTT

V: TRBV28
size: few
J: TRBJ2-4
D: TRBD1
CDR3: CASSRQGTAKNIQYF
DNA: TGTGCCAGCAGCCGACAGGGGACAGCCAAAAACATTCAGTACTTC

V: TRBV11-1
size: many
J: TRBJ2-1
D: NA
CDR3: CASSPVRTNNEQFF
DNA: TGTGCCAGCAGCCCGGTACGCACAAACAATGAGCAGTTCTTC

V: TRBV4-2
size: NA
J: TRBJ1-2
D: NA
CDR3: CDNSQHSYGYTF
DNA: TGTGACAACAGCCAACACAGTTATGGCTACACCTTC

V: TRBV29-1
size: NA
J: TRBJ2-1
D: TRBD1
CDR3: CSVPRGREVWDEQFF
DNA: TGCAGCGTACCCAGGGGGCGGGAAGTTTGGGATGAGCAGTTCTTC

V: TRBV5-6
size: NA
J: TRBJ2-3
D: TRBD1
CDR3: CVSSRTLTGGVDTQYF
DNA: TGTGTGAGCAGCCGTACACTGACAGGGGGCGTGGATACGCAGTATTTT

V: TRBV5-1
size: few
J: TRBJ1-1
D: NA
CDR3: CASSPDPGLLNTEAFF
DNA: TGCGCCAGCAGCCCAGACCCGGGCTTATTGAACACTGAAGCTTTCTTT

V: TRBV11-2
size: NA
J: TRBJ2-7
D: NA
CDR3: CVSSLEVGGEHCF
DNA: TGTGTCAGCAGCTTAGAGGTGGGAGGCGAGCACTGCTTC

V: TRBV5-6
size: many
J: TRBJ2-7
D: NA
CDR3: CASTQASRTDLYEQYF
DNA: TGTGCCAGCACACAGGCGAGCCGGACCGATCTCTACGAGCAGTACTTC

V: TRBV12-3/TRBV12-4
size: NA
J: TRBJ1-1
D: TRBD1
CDR3: CATNPTGGLNTEAFF
DNA: TGTGCCACCAATCCCACAGGGGGCTTGAACACTGAAGCTTTCTTT

V: TRBV20-1
size: once
J: TRBJ2-5
D: TRBD2
CDR3: CSAPKTGGRQEAQYF
DNA: TGCAGTGCCCCTAAAACGGGAGGAAGACAAGAGGCCCAGTACTTC

V: TRBV20-1
size: NA
J: TRBJ2-7
D: NA
CDR3: CSAHPYRTLGLEQYF
DNA: TGCAGTGCCCACCCTTACAGAACGCTCGGGCTCGAACAGTACTTC

V: TRBV20-1
size: NA
J: TRBJ2-2
D: NA
CDR3: CSAISFGELLF
DNA: TGCAGTGCTATAAGTTTCGGGGAGCTGCTTTTT

V: TRBV11-2
size: NA
J: TRBJ2-5
D: TRBD1
CDR3: CAISLIQQGGETQYF
DNA: TGTGCCATCAGCTTAATACAACAGGGGGGAGAGACCCAGTACTTC

V: TRBV7-8
size: NA
J: TRBJ1-2
D: NA
CDR3: CASSLEGGVSGYTF
DNA: TGTGCCAGCAGCTTAGAGGGAGGGGTCTCTGGCTACACCTTC